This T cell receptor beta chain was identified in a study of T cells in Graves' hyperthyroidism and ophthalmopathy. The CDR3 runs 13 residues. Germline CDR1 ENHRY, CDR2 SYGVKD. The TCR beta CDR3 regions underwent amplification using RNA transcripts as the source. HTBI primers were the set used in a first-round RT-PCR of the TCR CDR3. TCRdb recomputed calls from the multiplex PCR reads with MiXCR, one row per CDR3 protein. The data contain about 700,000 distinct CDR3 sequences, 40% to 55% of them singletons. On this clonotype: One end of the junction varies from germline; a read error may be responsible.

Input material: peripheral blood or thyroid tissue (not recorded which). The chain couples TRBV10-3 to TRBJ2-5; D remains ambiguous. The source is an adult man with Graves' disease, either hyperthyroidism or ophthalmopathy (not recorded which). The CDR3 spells CASSLWGKETQYF. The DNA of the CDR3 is TGTGCCAGCAGTTTATGGGGTAAAGAGACCCAGTACTTC.